This TCR beta chain was recovered during a study of T cells after posttransplantation cyclophosphamide. This related bone marrow graft donor gave peripheral blood on the day of marrow donation. Clones were read by immunoSEQ multiplex PCR, and TCRdb kept only the in-frame ones, dropping some. Recorded here are tens of thousands of clones, none singletons. This clone showed up many times. Antigen: not known. Overall study results and limits: Tissue-infiltrating T cells from skin or gut overlapped little with blood T cells. Recipient CMV seropositivity and CMV reactivation strongly tracked TRB clonality.

The clonotype originates from a man aged 40-49 years in good health, CMV-negative, and a related stem cell transplant donor. The source material was PBMCs.

CDR3 sequence (DNA): TGTGCCAGCAGCCCCGTGGGACTAGCACAGGCCGATGAGCAGTTCTTC. Translating it yields CASSPVGLAQADEQFF. The V call is TRBV9, the J call TRBJ2-1, with 9 bases fitting TRBD2. The CDR3 contains 16 residues. V shed 4 bases, J shed 8 bases, and the junction held 13 bases outside the gene matches. Germline V lookup: CDR1 SGDLS, CDR2 YYNGEE.